Detailed here is one TCR beta chain. This sample stems from a study of blood T cell repertoires in COVID-19. Profiled with immunoSEQ multiplex PCR; TCRdb holds only in-frame clones, not every one. The table lists about 63,000 clones, 79% of them singletons. The sequence was obtained from a human donor in a cohort sampled during active COVID-19. Sequencing was carried out using peripheral blood.

CDR3 in DNA: TGTGCCAGCAGCTTAGTAAATGAGGGAAACACCATATATTTT. It yields the protein CASSLVNEGNTIYF. This chain uses TRBV7-2 with TRBJ1-3; no reliable D call. The CDR3 consists of 14 residues. V lost 1 base and J 4 bases, leaving 8 bases between the germline ends. The V gene's germline CDR1 is SGHTA and CDR2 FQGNSA.